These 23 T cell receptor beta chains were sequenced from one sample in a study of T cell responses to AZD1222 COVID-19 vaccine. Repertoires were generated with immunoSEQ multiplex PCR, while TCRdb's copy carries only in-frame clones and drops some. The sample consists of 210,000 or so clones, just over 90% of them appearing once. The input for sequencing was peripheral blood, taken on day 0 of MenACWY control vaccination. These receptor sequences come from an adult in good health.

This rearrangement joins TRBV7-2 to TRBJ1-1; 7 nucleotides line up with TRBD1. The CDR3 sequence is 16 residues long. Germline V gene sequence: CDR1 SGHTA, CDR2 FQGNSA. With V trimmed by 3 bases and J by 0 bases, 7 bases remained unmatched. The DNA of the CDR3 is TGTGCCAGCAGCTTCGCCAGGGGGACTATGAACACTGAAGCTTTCTTT. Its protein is CASSFARGTMNTEAFF.

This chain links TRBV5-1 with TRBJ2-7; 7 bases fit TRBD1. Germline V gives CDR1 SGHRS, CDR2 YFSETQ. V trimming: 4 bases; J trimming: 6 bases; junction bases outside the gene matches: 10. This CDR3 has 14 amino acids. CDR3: CASSTAGGLGEQYF. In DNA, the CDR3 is TGCGCCAGCAGCACCGCAGGGGGTCTGGGCGAGCAGTACTTC.

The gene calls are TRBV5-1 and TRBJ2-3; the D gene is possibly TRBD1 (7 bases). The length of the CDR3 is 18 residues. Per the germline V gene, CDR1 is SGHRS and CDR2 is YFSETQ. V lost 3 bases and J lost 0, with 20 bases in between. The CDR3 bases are TGCGCCAGCAGCTCTCGGCAGGGGGGAGATTCTAGCACAGATACGCAGTATTTT. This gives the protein CASSSRQGGDSSTDTQYF.

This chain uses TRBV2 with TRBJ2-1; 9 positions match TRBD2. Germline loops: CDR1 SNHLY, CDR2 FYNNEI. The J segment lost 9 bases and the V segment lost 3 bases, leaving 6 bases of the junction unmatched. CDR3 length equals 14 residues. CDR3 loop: CASSEGLAIGEQFF. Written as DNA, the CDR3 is TGTGCCAGCAGTGAGGGACTAGCTATAGGTGAGCAGTTCTTC.

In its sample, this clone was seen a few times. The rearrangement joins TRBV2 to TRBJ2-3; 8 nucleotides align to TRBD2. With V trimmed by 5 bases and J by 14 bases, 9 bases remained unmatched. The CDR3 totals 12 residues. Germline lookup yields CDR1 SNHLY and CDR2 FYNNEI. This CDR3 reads CASSLSGGLLYF. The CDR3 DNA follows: TGTGCCAGCAGTCTATCGGGGGGGCTCTTGTATTTT.

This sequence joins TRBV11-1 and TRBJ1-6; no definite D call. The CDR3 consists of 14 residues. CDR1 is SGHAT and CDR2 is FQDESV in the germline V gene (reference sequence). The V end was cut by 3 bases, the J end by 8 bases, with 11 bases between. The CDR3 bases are TGTGCCAGCAGCTTTTTGCTGTTGGATTCACCCCTCCACTTT. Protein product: CASSFLLLDSPLHF.

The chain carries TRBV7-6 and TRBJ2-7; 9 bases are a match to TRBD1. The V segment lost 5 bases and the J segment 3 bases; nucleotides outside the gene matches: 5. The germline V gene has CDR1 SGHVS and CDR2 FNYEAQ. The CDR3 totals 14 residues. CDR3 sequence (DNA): TGTGCCAGCAGCGCGCGACAGGGGGGCTACGAGCAGTACTTC. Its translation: CASSARQGGYEQYF.

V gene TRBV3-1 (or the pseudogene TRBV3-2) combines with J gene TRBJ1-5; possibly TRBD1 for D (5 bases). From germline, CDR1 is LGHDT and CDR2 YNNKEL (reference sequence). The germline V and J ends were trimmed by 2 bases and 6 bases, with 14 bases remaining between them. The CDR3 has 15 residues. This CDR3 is CASSQMSGYGQPQHF. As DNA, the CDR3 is TGTGCCAGCAGCCAAATGTCAGGGTACGGTCAGCCCCAGCATTTT.

The CDR3 reads CASSLGSLANTGELFF. As DNA, the CDR3 is TGCGCCAGCAGCTTGGGGAGCCTCGCGAACACCGGGGAGCTGTTTTTT. The chain carries TRBV5-1 and TRBJ2-2; no firm D call. CDR1 is SGHRS and CDR2 is YFSETQ in the germline V gene. Trimming removed 0 bases from V and 0 bases from J, with 9 bases in between. This CDR3 region has 16 residues.

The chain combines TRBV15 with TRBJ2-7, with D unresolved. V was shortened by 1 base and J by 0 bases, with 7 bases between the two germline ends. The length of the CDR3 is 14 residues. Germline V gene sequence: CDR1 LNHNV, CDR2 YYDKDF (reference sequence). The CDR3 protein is CATSRGRSSYEQYF. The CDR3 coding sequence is TGTGCCACCAGCAGAGGCCGGAGCTCCTACGAGCAGTACTTC.

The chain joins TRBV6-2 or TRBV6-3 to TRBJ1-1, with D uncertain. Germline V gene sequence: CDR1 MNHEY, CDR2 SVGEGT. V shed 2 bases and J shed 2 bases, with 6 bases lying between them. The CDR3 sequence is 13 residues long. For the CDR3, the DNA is TGTGCCAGCAGTTACCTGGGCAACACTGAAGCTTTCTTT. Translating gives CASSYLGNTEAFF.

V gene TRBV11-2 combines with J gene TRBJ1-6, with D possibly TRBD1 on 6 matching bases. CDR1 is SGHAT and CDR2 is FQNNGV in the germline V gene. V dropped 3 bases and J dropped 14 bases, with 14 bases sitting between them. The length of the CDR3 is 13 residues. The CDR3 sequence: CASSFPGGNALHF. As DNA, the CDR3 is TGTGCCAGCAGCTTCCCGGGGGGCAACGCCCTCCACTTT.

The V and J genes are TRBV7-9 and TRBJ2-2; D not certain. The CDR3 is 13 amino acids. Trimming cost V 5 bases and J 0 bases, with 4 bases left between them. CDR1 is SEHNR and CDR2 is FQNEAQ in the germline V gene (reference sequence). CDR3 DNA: TGTGCCAGCAGCCCGGCGAACACCGGGGAGCTGTTTTTT. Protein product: CASSPANTGELFF.

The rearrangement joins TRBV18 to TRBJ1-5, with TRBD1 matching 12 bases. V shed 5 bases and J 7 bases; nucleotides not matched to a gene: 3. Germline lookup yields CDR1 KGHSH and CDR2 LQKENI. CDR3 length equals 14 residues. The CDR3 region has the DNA TGTGCCAGCTCAGGGACAGGGGGCCTCCAGCCCCAGCATTTT. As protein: CASSGTGGLQPQHF.

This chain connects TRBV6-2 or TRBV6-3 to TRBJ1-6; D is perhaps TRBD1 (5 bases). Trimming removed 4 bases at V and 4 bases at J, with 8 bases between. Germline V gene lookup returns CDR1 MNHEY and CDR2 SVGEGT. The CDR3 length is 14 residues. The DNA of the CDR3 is TGTGCCAGCAGTTCGGGGCCTTATAATTCACCCCTCCACTTT. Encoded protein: CASSSGPYNSPLHF.

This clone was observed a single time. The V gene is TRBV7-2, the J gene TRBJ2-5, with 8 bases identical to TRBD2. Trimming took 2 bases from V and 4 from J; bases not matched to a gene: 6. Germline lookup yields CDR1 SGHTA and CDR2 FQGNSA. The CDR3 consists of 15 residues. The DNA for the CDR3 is TGTGCCAGCAGCTTAAACGGGGGGGTGAGAGAGACCCAGTACTTC. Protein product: CASSLNGGVRETQYF.

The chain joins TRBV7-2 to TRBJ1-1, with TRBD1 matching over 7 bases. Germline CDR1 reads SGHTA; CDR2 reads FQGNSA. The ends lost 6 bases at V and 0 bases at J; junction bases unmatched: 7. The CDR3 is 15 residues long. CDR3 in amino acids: CASRRDSLMNTEAFF. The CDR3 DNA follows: TGTGCCAGCAGGAGGGACAGTTTAATGAACACTGAAGCTTTCTTT.

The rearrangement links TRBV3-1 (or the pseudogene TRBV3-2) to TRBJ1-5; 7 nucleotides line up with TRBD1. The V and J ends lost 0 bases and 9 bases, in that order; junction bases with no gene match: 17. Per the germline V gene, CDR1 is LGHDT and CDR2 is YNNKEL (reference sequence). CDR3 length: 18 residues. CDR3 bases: TGTGCCAGCAGCCAAGAATCCCCTGGGGACAGAGCCTCGACGCCCCAGCATTTT. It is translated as CASSQESPGDRASTPQHF.

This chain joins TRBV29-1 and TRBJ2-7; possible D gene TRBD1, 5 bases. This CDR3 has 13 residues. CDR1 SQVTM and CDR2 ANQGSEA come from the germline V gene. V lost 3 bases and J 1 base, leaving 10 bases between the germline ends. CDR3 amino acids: CSVEGQSSYEQYF. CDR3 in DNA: TGCAGCGTTGAGGGGCAGAGTTCCTACGAGCAGTACTTC.

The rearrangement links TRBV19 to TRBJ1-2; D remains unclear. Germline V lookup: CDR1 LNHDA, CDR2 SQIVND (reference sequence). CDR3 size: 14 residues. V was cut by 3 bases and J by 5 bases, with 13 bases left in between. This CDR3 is CASSMAKTGYGYTF. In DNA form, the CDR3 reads TGTGCCAGTAGTATGGCAAAAACCGGATATGGCTACACCTTC.

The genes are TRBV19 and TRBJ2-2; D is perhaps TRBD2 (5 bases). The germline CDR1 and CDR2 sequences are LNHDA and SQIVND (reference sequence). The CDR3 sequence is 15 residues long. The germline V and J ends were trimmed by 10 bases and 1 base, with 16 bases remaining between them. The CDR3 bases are TGTGCCACCTCAGGCCTTGGACTGAACACCGGGGAGCTGTTTTTT. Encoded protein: CATSGLGLNTGELFF.

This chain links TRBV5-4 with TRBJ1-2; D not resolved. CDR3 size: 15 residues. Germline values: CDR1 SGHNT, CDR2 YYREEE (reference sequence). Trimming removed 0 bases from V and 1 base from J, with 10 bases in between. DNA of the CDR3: TGTGCCAGCAGCTTGGATGGTTCGGTTAACTATGGCTACACCTTC. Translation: CASSLDGSVNYGYTF. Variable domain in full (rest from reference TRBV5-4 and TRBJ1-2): ETGVTQSPTHLIKTRGQQVTLRCSSQSGHNTVSWYQQALGQGPQFIFQYYREEENGRGNFPPRFSGLQFPNYSSELNVNALELDDSALYLCASSLDGSVNYGYTFGSGTRLTVV.

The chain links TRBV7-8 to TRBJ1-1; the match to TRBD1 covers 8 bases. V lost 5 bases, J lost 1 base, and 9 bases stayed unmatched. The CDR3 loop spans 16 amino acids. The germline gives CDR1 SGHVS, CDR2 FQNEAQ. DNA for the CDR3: TGTGCCAGCAGCCCCCGGACAGGGAGTCGGAACACTGAAGCTTTCTTT. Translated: CASSPRTGSRNTEAFF.